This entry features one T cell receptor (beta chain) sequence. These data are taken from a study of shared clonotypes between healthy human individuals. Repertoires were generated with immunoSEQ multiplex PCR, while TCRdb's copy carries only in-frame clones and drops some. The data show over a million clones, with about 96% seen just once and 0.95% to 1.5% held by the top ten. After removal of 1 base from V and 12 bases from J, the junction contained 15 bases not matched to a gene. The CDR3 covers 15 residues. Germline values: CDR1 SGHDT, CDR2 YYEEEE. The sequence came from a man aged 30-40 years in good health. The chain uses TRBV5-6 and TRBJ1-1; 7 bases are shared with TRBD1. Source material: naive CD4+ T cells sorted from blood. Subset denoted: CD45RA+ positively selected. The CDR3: CASSLKFRVTGRSFF. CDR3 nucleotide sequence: TGTGCCAGCAGCTTGAAATTTCGAGTGACAGGGCGGTCTTTCTTT.